This record covers a single T cell receptor (beta chain). This clone was seen at least ten times. The antigen this receptor binds is unknown. No much larger clone is present one base from it, and per-base qualities are unavailable. No treatment had been received by any patient before thyroid surgery. Patient clinical samples collected from about 2012 to 2018 were retrospectively analysed using T-cell receptor beta sequencing. The record originates from a study of metastatic and nonmetastatic thyroid tumors (TCRdb year 2020). The study in broad terms: The researchers compared repertoires between peripheral blood samples and tumor or nodule tissue samples from patients with malignant or benign thyroid disease.

The junction carries 13 bases between V and J, which are trimmed by 6 bases and 4 bases respectively. Taken from the germline V gene (reference sequence), the CDR1 and CDR2 loops are LNHDA and SQIVND. The CDR3, cysteine through phenylalanine, is 14 amino acids long. CDR3 DNA is the only sequence kept; it has 42 bases, read in frame from the first base. The receptor library was made with PCR. Reads for this sample came from an Illumina HiSeq 4000. High-throughput sequencing was used to profile the CDR3 region of the TCR beta-chain in every patient. The authors' pipeline ran thus. CDR3 differences across clinicopathological groups were used to build a classifier for discriminating distant-metastatic papillary thyroid cancer patients. Repertoire diversity was assessed with the Shannon index, and tumor-blood repertoire similarity with the Morisita-Horn index. TCRdb reanalyzed the raw reads on its own, using fastp at Q25 for trimming and MiXCR for clone calling, and kept in-frame beta chains. It is TCRdb's table, rather than the study itself, that gives the V and J calls and clone size. In all, the sample holds fewer than 25,000 clones, and roughly 23% of those were seen once. The ten largest clones represent over 70% of the sample.

Points the paper makes about the study in general: In both blood and tumor samples, TCR beta diversity was reported to be significantly higher in malignant tumors than in benign nodules.

Recombination connected TRBV19 to TRBJ1-3, and TRBD1 may be the D gene, going by 5 matching bases. The receptor was derived from a male donor with papillary thyroid cancer or a benign thyroid nodule (not recorded which). Some clones in this sample may be carry-over from other donors' samples. Sequencing input: blood. The DNA sequence is given as TGTGCCAGTAGACCAGGGTTTGGAGGAAACACCATATATTTT. Protein translation: CASRPGFGGNTIYF.